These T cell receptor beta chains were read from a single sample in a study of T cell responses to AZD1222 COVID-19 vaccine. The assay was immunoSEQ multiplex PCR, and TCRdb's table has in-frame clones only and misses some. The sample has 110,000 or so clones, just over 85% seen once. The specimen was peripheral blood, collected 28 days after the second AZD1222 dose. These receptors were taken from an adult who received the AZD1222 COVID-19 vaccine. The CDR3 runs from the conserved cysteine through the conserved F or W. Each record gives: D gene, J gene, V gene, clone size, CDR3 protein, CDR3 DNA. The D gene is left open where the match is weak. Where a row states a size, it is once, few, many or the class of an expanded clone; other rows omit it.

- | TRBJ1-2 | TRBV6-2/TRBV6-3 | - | CASSPSTNYGYTF | TGTGCCAGCAGTCCAAGTACTAACTATGGCTACACCTTC
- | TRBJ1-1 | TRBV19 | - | CASSKGRYTEAFF | TGTGCCAGTAGTAAAGGACGATACACTGAAGCTTTCTTT
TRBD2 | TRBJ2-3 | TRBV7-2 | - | CASSSGLGTDTQYF | TGTGCCAGCAGCTCCGGACTAGGAACAGATACGCAGTATTTT
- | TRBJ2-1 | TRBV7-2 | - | CASSLAGDSYNEQFF | TGTGCCAGCAGCTTAGCGGGGGACTCCTACAATGAGCAGTTCTTC
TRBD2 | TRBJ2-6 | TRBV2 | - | CASGTGTIQSSGANVLTF | TGTGCCAGCGGCACCGGGACTATCCAAAGCTCTGGGGCCAACGTCCTGACTTTC
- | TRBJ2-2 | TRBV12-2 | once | CASRLTSQTREDTGELFF | TGTGCAAGTCGCTTAACTTCCCAAACCCGGGAAGACACCGGGGAGCTGTTTTTT
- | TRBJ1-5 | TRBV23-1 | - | CASIPSEWGYNQPQHF | TGCGCCAGCATCCCCTCGGAGTGGGGCTACAATCAGCCCCAGCATTTT
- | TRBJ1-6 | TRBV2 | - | CASGIEGGTRNSPLHF | TGTGCCTCGGGGATAGAAGGGGGGACACGTAATTCACCCCTCCACTTT
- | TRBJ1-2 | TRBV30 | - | CAWSVGYYGYTF | TGTGCCTGGAGTGTAGGCTACTATGGCTACACCTTC
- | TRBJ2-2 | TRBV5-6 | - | CASSPLVPGELFF | TGTGCCAGCAGCCCACTAGTGCCCGGGGAGCTGTTTTTT
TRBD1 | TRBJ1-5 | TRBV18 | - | CASSLTGQEYQPQHF | TGTGCCAGCTCACTCACGGGACAGGAATATCAGCCCCAGCATTTT
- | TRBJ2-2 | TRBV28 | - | CASSWTTNTGELFF | TGTGCCAGCAGTTGGACAACGAACACCGGGGAGCTGTTTTTT
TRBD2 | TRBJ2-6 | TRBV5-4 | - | CASSSGGPADRANVLTF | TGTGCCAGCAGCTCGGGGGGGCCTGCGGACCGGGCCAACGTCCTGACTTTC
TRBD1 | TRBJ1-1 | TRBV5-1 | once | CASSMGQGTEAFF | TGCGCCAGCAGCATGGGACAGGGCACTGAAGCTTTCTTT
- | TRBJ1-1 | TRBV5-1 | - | CASSGANTEAFF | TGCGCCAGCTCGGGAGCAAACACTGAAGCTTTCTTT
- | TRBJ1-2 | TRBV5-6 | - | CASSVKTQGYGYTF | TGTGCCAGCAGCGTGAAGACTCAGGGTTATGGCTACACCTTC
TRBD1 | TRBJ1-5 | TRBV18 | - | CASSDRGIQPQHF | TGTGCCAGCTCAGACAGGGGGATTCAGCCCCAGCATTTT
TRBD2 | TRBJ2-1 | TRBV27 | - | CASSLGRGSYNEQFF | TGTGCCAGCAGTTTAGGGCGGGGGTCGTACAATGAGCAGTTCTTC
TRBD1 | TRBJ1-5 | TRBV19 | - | CATEGQNSNQPQHF | TGTGCCACAGAGGGACAGAATAGCAATCAGCCCCAGCATTTT
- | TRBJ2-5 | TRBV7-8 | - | CASSPGTATQYF | TGTGCCAGCAGCCCTGGCACGGCGACCCAGTACTTC
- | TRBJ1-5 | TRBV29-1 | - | CSVEELAGIRPVYWAQHF | TGCAGCGTTGAAGAATTGGCAGGAATTCGCCCCGTTTACTGGGCCCAGCATTTT
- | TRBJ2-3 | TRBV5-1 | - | CASSLGQSTDTQYF | TGCGCCAGCAGCTTGGGACAGAGCACAGATACGCAGTATTTT
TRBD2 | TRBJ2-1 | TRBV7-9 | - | CASSLVGASGRSNNEQFF | TGTGCCAGCAGCTTAGTAGGGGCTAGCGGGAGGAGTAATAATGAGCAGTTCTTC
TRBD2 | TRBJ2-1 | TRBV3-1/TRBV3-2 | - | CASSQTPSGRPSYNEQFF | TGTGCCAGCAGCCAGACCCCCAGCGGGAGGCCCTCCTACAATGAGCAGTTCTTC
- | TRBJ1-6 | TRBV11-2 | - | CASSLVPTEDSPLHF | TGTGCCAGCAGCTTAGTGCCAACGGAAGACTCACCCCTCCACTTT
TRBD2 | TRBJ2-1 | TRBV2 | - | CASSQTSGKNNEQFF | TGTGCCAGCAGTCAGACTAGCGGGAAGAACAATGAGCAGTTCTTC
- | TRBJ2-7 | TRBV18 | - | CASSPGPTREQYF | TGTGCCAGCTCCCCCGGGCCCACCCGCGAGCAGTACTTC
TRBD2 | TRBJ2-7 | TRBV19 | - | CASSTRLAGVREQYF | TGTGCCAGTAGTACTCGACTAGCGGGAGTGCGTGAGCAGTACTTC
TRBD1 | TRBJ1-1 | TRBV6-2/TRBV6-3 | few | CASSYRGGPNTEAFF | TGTGCCAGCAGTTACAGAGGGGGCCCTAACACTGAAGCTTTCTTT
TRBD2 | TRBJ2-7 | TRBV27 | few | CASSLLGLAGGGIFGEQYF | TGTGCCAGCAGTTTACTGGGACTAGCGGGAGGAGGAATTTTCGGCGAGCAGTACTTC
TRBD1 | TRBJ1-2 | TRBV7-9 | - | CASSSDRGPSYGYTF | TGTGCCAGCAGCTCTGACAGGGGGCCGAGTTATGGCTACACCTTC
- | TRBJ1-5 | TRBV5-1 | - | CASSLGQGQQPQHF | TGCGCCAGCAGCTTGGGCCAGGGTCAACAGCCCCAGCATTTT
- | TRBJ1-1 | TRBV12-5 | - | CASGLEQGTEAFF | TGTGCTAGTGGTTTGGAACAGGGCACTGAAGCTTTCTTT
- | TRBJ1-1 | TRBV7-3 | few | CASSLQGNTEAFF | TGTGCCAGCAGCTTACAGGGGAACACTGAAGCTTTCTTT
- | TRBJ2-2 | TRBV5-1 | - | CASSLTGRGTGELFF | TGCGCCAGCAGCTTGACAGGCCGGGGCACCGGGGAGCTGTTTTTT
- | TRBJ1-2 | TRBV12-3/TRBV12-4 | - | CASIGPGEYGYTF | TGTGCCAGCATCGGGCCAGGAGAATATGGCTACACCTTC
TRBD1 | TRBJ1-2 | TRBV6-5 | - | CASRGTEFYGYTF | TGTGCCAGCAGGGGGACAGAGTTCTATGGCTACACCTTC
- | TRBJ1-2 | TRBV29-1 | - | CSVAGMSDYGYTF | TGCAGCGTTGCAGGGATGTCGGACTATGGCTACACCTTC
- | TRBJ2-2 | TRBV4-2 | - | CASSQAQGQGKPGELFF | TGTGCCAGCAGCCAAGCCCAGGGGCAGGGGAAACCCGGGGAGCTGTTTTTT
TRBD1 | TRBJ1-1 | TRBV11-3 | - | CASSSTGGSTEAFF | TGTGCCAGCAGCTCCACAGGGGGATCCACTGAAGCTTTCTTT
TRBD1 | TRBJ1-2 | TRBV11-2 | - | CASSQAVAGGNYGYTF | TGTGCCAGCAGCCAGGCCGTTGCAGGGGGCAACTATGGCTACACCTTC
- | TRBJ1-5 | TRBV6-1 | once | CASSLWTDNQPQHF | TGTGCCAGCAGTTTATGGACGGACAATCAGCCCCAGCATTTT
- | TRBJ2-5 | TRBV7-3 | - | CASSLTGSFRGETQYF | TGTGCCAGCAGCTTAACGGGTTCCTTCCGAGGGGAGACCCAGTACTTC
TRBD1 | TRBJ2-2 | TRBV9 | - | CASSVGGQGGTGELFF | TGTGCCAGCAGCGTGGGAGGACAGGGCGGCACCGGGGAGCTGTTTTTT
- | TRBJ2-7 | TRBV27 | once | CASSLSSAGDEQYF | TGTGCCAGCAGTTTATCTTCGGCAGGGGACGAGCAGTACTTC
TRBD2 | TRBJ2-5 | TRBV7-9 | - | CASSSSGLAGETQYF | TGTGCCAGCAGCTCCTCGGGACTAGCGGGAGAGACCCAGTACTTC
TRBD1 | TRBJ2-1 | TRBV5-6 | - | CASSRLGQGYNEQFF | TGTGCCAGCAGCCGCCTGGGACAGGGCTACAATGAGCAGTTCTTC
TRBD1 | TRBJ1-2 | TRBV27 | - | CASSLTGASYGYTF | TGTGCCAGCAGTTTGACAGGGGCGTCCTATGGCTACACCTTC
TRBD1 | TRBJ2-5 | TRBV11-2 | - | CASSWTGQETQYF | TGTGCCAGCAGCTGGACAGGTCAAGAGACCCAGTACTTC
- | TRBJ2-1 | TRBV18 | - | CASSPPTGVYNEQFF | TGTGCCAGCTCACCGCCGACCGGAGTTTACAATGAGCAGTTCTTC
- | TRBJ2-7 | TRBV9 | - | CASSGGVATFSDEQYF | TGTGCCAGCAGCGGGGGGGTCGCGACGTTTAGCGACGAGCAGTACTTC
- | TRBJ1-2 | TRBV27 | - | CASRLDRNYGYTF | TGTGCCAGCAGACTGGACAGAAACTATGGCTACACCTTC
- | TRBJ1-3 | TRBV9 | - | CASSVEGRNTIYF | TGTGCCAGCAGCGTAGAGGGTCGAAACACCATATATTTT
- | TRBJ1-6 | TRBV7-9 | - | CASSLVGANSPLHF | TGTGCCAGCAGCTTAGTCGGTGCTAATTCACCCCTCCACTTT
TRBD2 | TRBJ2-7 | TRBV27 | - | CASSLGTNYEQYF | TGTGCCAGCAGTTTAGGGACTAACTACGAGCAGTACTTC
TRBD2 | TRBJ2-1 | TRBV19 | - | CASSNYGGRGNEQFF | TGTGCCAGTAGTAACTACGGGGGGAGAGGCAATGAGCAGTTCTTC
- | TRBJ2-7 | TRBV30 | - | CAWSVNPIEQYF | TGTGCCTGGAGTGTAAATCCCATCGAGCAGTACTTC
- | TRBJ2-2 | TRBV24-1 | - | CATSYGQNTGELFF | TGTGCCACCAGCTACGGACAGAACACCGGGGAGCTGTTTTTT
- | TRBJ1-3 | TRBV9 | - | CASSPTVVGEGNTIYF | TGTGCCAGCAGCCCGACCGTCGTGGGGGAGGGAAACACCATATATTTT